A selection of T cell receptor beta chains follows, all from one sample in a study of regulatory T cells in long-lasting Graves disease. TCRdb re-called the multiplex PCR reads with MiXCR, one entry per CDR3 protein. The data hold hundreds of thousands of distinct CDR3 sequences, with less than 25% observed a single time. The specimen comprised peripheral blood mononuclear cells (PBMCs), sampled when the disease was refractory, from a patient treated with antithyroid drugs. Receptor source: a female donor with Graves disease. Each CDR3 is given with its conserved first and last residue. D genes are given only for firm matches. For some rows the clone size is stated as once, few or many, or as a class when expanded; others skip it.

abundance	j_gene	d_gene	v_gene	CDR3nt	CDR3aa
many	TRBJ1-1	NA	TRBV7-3	TGTGCCAGCAGCTCAACGACAGGCAGAGCTTTCTTT	CASSSTTGRAFF
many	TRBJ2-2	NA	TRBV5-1	TGCGCCAGCAGCCGAAATGGTGGTGACACCGGGGAGCTGTTTTTT	CASSRNGGDTGELFF
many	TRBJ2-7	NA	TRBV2	TGTGCCAGCGTGGCTAACCCCTCCGAGCAGTACTTC	CASVANPSEQYF
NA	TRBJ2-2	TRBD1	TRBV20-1	TGCAGTGCTCTTACAGGGGGAGGCGCCGGGGAGCTGTTTTTT	CSALTGGGAGELFF
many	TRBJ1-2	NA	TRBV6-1	TGTGCCAGCAGTGTCTCGGGGAGCTATGGCTACACCTTC	CASSVSGSYGYTF
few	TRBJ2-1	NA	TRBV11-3	TGTGCCAGCAGCTCGTCTCGATTTGGAAGCTCCTACAATGAGCAGTTCTTC	CASSSSRFGSSYNEQFF
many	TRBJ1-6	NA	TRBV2	TGTGCCAGCAGTGAATTGGGAGGAATGAACTATAATAATTCACCCCTCCACTTT	CASSELGGMNYNNSPLHF
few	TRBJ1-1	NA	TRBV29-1	TGCAGCGGTCAACAGGGCCTGAACACTGAAGCTTTCTTT	CSGQQGLNTEAFF
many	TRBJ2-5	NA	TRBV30	TGTGCCTGGAGTGTCGGAGAGACCCAGTACTTC	CAWSVGETQYF
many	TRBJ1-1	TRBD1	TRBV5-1	TGCGCCAGCAGCTTGAGACAGGGCATGAACACTGAAGCTTTCTTT	CASSLRQGMNTEAFF
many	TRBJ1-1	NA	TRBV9	TGTGCCAGCAGCGTGAGGGGTAACACTGAAGCTTTCTTT	CASSVRGNTEAFF
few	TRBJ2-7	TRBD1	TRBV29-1	TGCAGCACCCGGGACAGCCCCTACGAGCAGTACTTC	CSTRDSPYEQYF
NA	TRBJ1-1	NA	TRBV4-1	TGCGCCAGCACCCGAGGCCAGGCGAACACTGAAGCTTTCTTT	CASTRGQANTEAFF
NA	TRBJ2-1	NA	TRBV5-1	TGCGCCAGCAGCTTGGAGGAGGGGTCGGGTAATGAGCAGTTCTTC	CASSLEEGSGNEQFF
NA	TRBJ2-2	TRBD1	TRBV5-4	TGTGCCAGCAGCTCCAGACTGGACAGGGGAAAAAACACCGGGGAGCTGTTTTTT	CASSSRLDRGKNTGELFF
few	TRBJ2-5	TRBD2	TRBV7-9	TGTGCCAGCAGCTTAGCACTAGCGGCCCCCCAAGAGACCCAGTACTTC	CASSLALAAPQETQYF
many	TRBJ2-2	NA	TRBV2	TGTGCCAGCACCTTCCTAGCGCCGAACACCGGGGAGCTGTTTTTT	CASTFLAPNTGELFF
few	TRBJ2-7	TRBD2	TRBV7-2	TGTGCCAGCAGCTGGGAGCGGGAGGGTAGCGAGCAGTACTTC	CASSWEREGSEQYF
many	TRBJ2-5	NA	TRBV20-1	TGCAGTGCTATTAGCGGAGTTCAAGAGACCCAGTACTTC	CSAISGVQETQYF
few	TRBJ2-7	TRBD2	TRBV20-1	TGCAGTGCTAGAGGCGGGAGGACGGAGGGACTAGCGTCCGCCTACGAGCAGTACTTC	CSARGGRTEGLASAYEQYF
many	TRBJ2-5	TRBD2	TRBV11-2	TGTGCCAGCAGCCCAAGGGCTCTAGCGGGAGGGCCGGAGACCCAGTACTTC	CASSPRALAGGPETQYF
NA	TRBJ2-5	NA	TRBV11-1	TGTGCCAGCAGCAAAGTCCCAACTAGTGTGGAGACCCAGTACTTC	CASSKVPTSVETQYF
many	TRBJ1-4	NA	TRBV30	TGTGCCTGGGGGGCCCGGACTAATGAAAAACTGTTTTTT	CAWGARTNEKLFF
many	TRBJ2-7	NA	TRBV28	TGTGCCAGCAGCCCGAGTCCGAGCTCCTACGAGCAGTACTTC	CASSPSPSSYEQYF
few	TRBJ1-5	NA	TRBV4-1	TGCGCCAGCAGCCACGGACAGAGGAATCAGCCCCAGCATTTT	CASSHGQRNQPQHF
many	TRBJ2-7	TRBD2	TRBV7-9	TGTGCCAGCAGCTTGCTAGCGGGAGGGCCCCACGAGCAGTACTTC	CASSLLAGGPHEQYF
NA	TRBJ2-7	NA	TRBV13	TGTGCCAGCAGTTGGGACACAGCGGGAAACGAGCAGTACTTC	CASSWDTAGNEQYF
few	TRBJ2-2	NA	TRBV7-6	TGTGCCAGCAGCTACGGACCAGCCGAGGACGGGGAGCTGTTTTTT	CASSYGPAEDGELFF
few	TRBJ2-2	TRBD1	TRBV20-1	TGCAGTGCTAGGACAGGGCTGATGAGCGGGGAGCTGTTTTTT	CSARTGLMSGELFF
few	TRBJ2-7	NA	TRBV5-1	TGCGCCAGCAGCCTCATCGTGGGACCCGAGCAGTACTTC	CASSLIVGPEQYF
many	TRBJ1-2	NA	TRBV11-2	TGTGCCAGCAGGCCAGTGGGCAGGGGTGGGCATGGCTACACCTTC	CASRPVGRGGHGYTF
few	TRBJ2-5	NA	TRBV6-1	TGTGCCAGCACCGGACTAGGGGGAGAGACCCAGTACTTC	CASTGLGGETQYF
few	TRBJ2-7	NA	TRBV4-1	TGCGCCAGCAGCGCCAGGGGCCAAAGTGACTACGAGCAGTACTTC	CASSARGQSDYEQYF
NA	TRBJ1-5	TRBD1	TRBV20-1	TGCAGTGCTGGAAGACAGGGAAGGGATCAGCCCCAGCAGTTT	CSAGRQGRDQPQQF
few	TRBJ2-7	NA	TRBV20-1	TGCAGTGCTAGCGGGAGTACCGGGGGCTCGTCCTACGAGCAGTACTTC	CSASGSTGGSSYEQYF
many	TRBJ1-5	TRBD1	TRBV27	TGTGCCAGCAGTTTTACAGGGGTGGGTCAGCCCCAGCATTTT	CASSFTGVGQPQHF
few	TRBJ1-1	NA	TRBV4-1	TGCGCCAGCAGCCAAGTTTTCCAGGGTGAAGCTTTCTTT	CASSQVFQGEAFF
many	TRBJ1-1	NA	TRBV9	TGTGCCAGCAGCATTTCCGTACACACTGAAGCTTTCTTT	CASSISVHTEAFF
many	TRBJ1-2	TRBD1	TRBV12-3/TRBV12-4	TGTGCCAGCAGTTTGAGACAGGGAGGCTATGGCTACACCTTC	CASSLRQGGYGYTF
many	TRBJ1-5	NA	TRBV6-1	TGTGCCAGCAGGTCGACAGCCCAGGGGCCCCAGCATTTT	CASRSTAQGPQHF
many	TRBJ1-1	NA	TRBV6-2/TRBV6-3	TGTGCCAGCAGTTACTCGAGGAAAGGGGTCACTGAAGCTTTCTTT	CASSYSRKGVTEAFF
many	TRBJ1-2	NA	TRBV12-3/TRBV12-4	TGTGCCAGCAGTTCCCAAGGTGGCTACACCTTC	CASSSQGGYTF
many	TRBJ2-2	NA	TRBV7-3	TGTGCCAGCAGCTTCGGCCAGAGGGAGCTGTTTTTT	CASSFGQRELFF
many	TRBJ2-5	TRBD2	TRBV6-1	TGTGCCAGCAGCCTCGGACTAGCGGCCCGGGAGACCCAGTACTTC	CASSLGLAARETQYF
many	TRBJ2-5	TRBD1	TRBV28	TGTGCCAGCAGTCCGGGACAGGGGGGCCAAGAGACCCAGTACTTC	CASSPGQGGQETQYF
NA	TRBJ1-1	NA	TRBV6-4	TGTGCCAGCAGTGAAGGGCAGTTGGACACTGAAGCTTTCTTT	CASSEGQLDTEAFF
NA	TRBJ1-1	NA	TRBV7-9	TGTGCCATCCCCAGCGGACAGCTGAACACTGAAGCTTTCTTT	CAIPSGQLNTEAFF
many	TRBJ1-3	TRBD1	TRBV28	TGTGCCAGCAGCTCAGGGGGTTCTGGAAACACCATATATTTT	CASSSGGSGNTIYF
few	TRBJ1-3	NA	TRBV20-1	TGCAGTGCTGGCCGAGGGGCCTACTCCTCTGGAAACACCATATATTTT	CSAGRGAYSSGNTIYF
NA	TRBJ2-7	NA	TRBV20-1	TGCAGTGCTAGAGATCTCCGGGCCCTCCACTACGAGCAGTACTTC	CSARDLRALHYEQYF
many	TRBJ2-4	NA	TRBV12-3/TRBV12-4	TGTGCCAGCAGTTTTACCCAGGGTATTCAGTACTTC	CASSFTQGIQYF
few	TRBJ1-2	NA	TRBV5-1	TGCGCCAGCAGCTTCCGGGGGCATGATGGCTACACCTTC	CASSFRGHDGYTF
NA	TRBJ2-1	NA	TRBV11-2	TGTGCCAGCAGCCCATGGGCGGGGGCTAATGAGCAGTTCTTC	CASSPWAGANEQFF
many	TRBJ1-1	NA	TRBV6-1	TGTGCCAGCAGGCTGGGGGGGAACACTGAAGCTTTCTTT	CASRLGGNTEAFF
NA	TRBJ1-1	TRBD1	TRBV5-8	TGTGCCACCGCGAGGGGACAGAACATCAACACTGAAGCTTTCTTT	CATARGQNINTEAFF
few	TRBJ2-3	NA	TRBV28	TGTGCCAGCAGTTTCGGGTTAATGACAGATACGCAGTATTTT	CASSFGLMTDTQYF
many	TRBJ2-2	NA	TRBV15	TGTGCCACCAGCAGGGAGGATGATTCCGGGGAGCTGTTTTTT	CATSREDDSGELFF
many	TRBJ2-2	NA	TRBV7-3	TGTGCCAGCAGCCTCACAGGGACGAACACCGGGGAGCTGTTTTTT	CASSLTGTNTGELFF
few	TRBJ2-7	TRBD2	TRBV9	TGTGCCAGCAGCGTAGATGGCGGGAGCTACGAGCAGTACTTC	CASSVDGGSYEQYF
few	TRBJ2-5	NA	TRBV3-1	TGTGCCAGCAGCCAGCTAACCCCTCAAGAGACCCAGTACTTC	CASSQLTPQETQYF